The 16 T cell receptor beta chains given below trace back to one sample, sequenced in a study of T cell repertoires in ileal Crohn's disease. Stated time point: neoterminal ileum biopsy at postoperative endoscopy, about 6 months after surgery. The assay was immunoSEQ multiplex PCR, and TCRdb's table has in-frame clones only and misses some. The sample includes fewer than 15,000 clones, just under 80% seen only once; the top ten take 4.1%. The sequencing input was ileal tissue. These receptors all come from an adult with Crohn's disease.

The chain recombines TRBV5-1 with TRBJ1-2; TRBD1 aligns across 7 bases. V lost 4 bases, J lost 4 bases, and 7 bases stayed unmatched. The length of the CDR3 is 14 residues. Germline-derived CDR1 and CDR2 are SGHRS and YFSETQ. CDR3 DNA: TGCGCCAGCAGCCCGCAACAGGGGCCCTATGGCTACACCTTC. It encodes CASSPQQGPYGYTF. Full variable domain (rest looked up from reference TRBV5-1 and TRBJ1-2): KAGVTQTPRYLIKTRGQQVTLSCSPISGHRSVSWYQQTPGQGLQFLFEYFSETQRNKGNFPGRFSGRQFSNSRSEMNVSTLELGDSALYLCASSPQQGPYGYTFGSGTRLTVV.

The rearrangement uses TRBV6-6 and TRBJ1-2; 9 bases are a match to TRBD1. After removal of 6 bases from V and 3 bases from J, the junction contained 2 bases not matched to a gene. The CDR3 contains 13 residues. Germline CDR1 is MNHNY and CDR2 is SVGAGI (reference sequence). CDR3 nucleotides: TGTGCCAGCAGCGGGACAGGGCACTATGGCTACACCTTC. Translation gives CASSGTGHYGYTF.

The genes are TRBV5-4 and TRBJ2-2; D is perhaps TRBD1 (6 bases). The CDR3 has 16 amino acids. Looked up from germline, CDR1 is SGHNT and CDR2 is YYREEE (reference sequence). The V and J ends lost 2 bases and 2 bases respectively, with 13 bases between them. The CDR3 DNA follows: TGTGCCAGCAGCTTTTTCGGCAGGGGCAACACCGGGGAGCTGTTTTTT. Translation: CASSFFGRGNTGELFF.

The chain recombines TRBV27 with TRBJ2-6; D gene ambiguous. The CDR3 sequence is 14 residues long. The germline V gene has CDR1 MNHEY and CDR2 SMNVEV (reference sequence). Trimming cost V 6 bases and J 0 bases, with 6 bases left between them. The DNA for the CDR3 is TGTGCCAGCAGGAGGTCCTCTGGGGCCAACGTCCTGACTTTC. It encodes CASRRSSGANVLTF.

V usage is TRBV5-1 and J usage is TRBJ1-4; D gene ambiguous. Looked up from germline, CDR1 is SGHRS and CDR2 is YFSETQ. The CDR3 is 14 amino acids. Trimming left V 4 bases short and J 2 bases short, with 9 bases between. The CDR3: CASSQSSTNEKLFF. Written as DNA, the CDR3 is TGCGCCAGCAGCCAGAGCTCTACTAATGAAAAACTGTTTTTT. The full variable domain, with the rest looked up from reference TRBV5-1 and TRBJ1-4, is KAGVTQTPRYLIKTRGQQVTLSCSPISGHRSVSWYQQTPGQGLQFLFEYFSETQRNKGNFPGRFSGRQFSNSRSEMNVSTLELGDSALYLCASSQSSTNEKLFFGSGTQLSVL.

The J gene is TRBJ2-3, the V gene TRBV18, with 8 bases matching TRBD2. CDR3 length equals 15 residues. With V trimmed by 2 bases and J by 2 bases, 3 bases remained unmatched. Per germline, CDR1 KGHSH and CDR2 LQKENI. In DNA, the CDR3 is TGTGCCAGCTCACCAACTAGCGGATACACAGATACGCAGTATTTT. Translation: CASSPTSGYTDTQYF.

This chain connects TRBV7-2 to TRBJ2-7; 11 nucleotides align to TRBD2. Germline CDR1 and CDR2: SGHTA and FQGNSA. This CDR3 spans 14 amino acids. The ends lost 5 bases at V and 2 bases at J; junction bases unmatched: 2. The CDR3 DNA sequence: TGTGCCAGCAGCCCTAGCGGGGGGACCTACGAGCAGTACTTC. Encoded protein: CASSPSGGTYEQYF.

The genes are TRBV4-3 and TRBJ2-1; D is unresolved. Germline-derived CDR1 and CDR2 are LGHNA and YSLEER. The CDR3 is 14 residues long. V gave up 1 base and J gave up 8 bases, with 12 bases separating them. The CDR3 DNA reads TGCGCCAGCAGCCAAGGGACCCGCATGGATGAGCAGTTCTTC. This sequence encodes CASSQGTRMDEQFF.

V is TRBV6-1 and J is TRBJ1-2; D is ambiguous. The ends were cut back, 10 bases at V and 4 bases at J, with 16 bases in the middle. Germline-derived CDR1 and CDR2 are MNHNS and SASEGT. The CDR3 length is 13 residues. Written as DNA, the CDR3 is TGTGCCACGGCCCCGCAGCGAAGCTATGGCTACACCTTC. Encoded protein: CATAPQRSYGYTF.

CDR3 residues: CASNTRAAQETQYF. The CDR3, as DNA: TGTGCCAGTAACACCAGGGCAGCACAAGAGACCCAGTACTTC. This rearrangement joins TRBV28 to TRBJ2-5, with D possibly being TRBD1 (5 bases). This CDR3 region has 14 residues. Per the germline V gene, CDR1 is MDHEN and CDR2 is SYDVKM. Between the trimmed V and J ends, which lost 9 bases and 2 bases, there was a span of 16 bases.

V usage is TRBV6-1 and J usage is TRBJ2-5, with TRBD1 matching 7 bases. V trimming: 5 bases; J trimming: 5 bases; junction bases outside the gene matches: 11. The germline gives CDR1 MNHNS, CDR2 SASEGT. This CDR3 spans 15 amino acids. CDR3 sequence (DNA): TGTGCCAGCAGTCAAGACAGGGTGGCTTGGGAGACCCAGTACTTC. Protein product: CASSQDRVAWETQYF.

This clone is a singleton in its sample. The chain is built from TRBV9 and TRBJ2-3; D not certain. This CDR3 contains 14 residues. V lost 4 bases to trimming and J lost 2 bases, with 11 bases between them. In germline, CDR1 is SGDLS, CDR2 YYNGEE. CDR3 region: CASSRAQITDTQYF. The CDR3 DNA reads as TGTGCCAGCAGCCGAGCGCAGATCACAGATACGCAGTATTTT.

The chain joins TRBV11-2 to TRBJ1-1; 9 nucleotides agree with TRBD1. The germline gives CDR1 SGHAT, CDR2 FQNNGV. The CDR3 is made up of 15 amino acids. With 2 bases clipped from V and 1 base from J, the junction kept 2 bases outside the gene matches. In DNA form, the CDR3 reads TGTGCCAGCAGCTTAACAGGGGGCAGGAACACTGAAGCTTTCTTT. This encodes CASSLTGGRNTEAFF.

V is TRBV6-4 and J is TRBJ1-6; 7 positions agree with TRBD1. The germline V gene encodes CDR1 MRHNA and CDR2 SNTAGT. CDR3 length: 16 amino acids. V dropped 6 bases and J dropped 6; count of bases not matched to a gene: 11. The CDR3 here is CASSRITGVSNSPLHF. The CDR3 region has the DNA TGTGCCAGCAGCCGGATTACAGGGGTTAGTAATTCACCCCTCCACTTT.

The CDR3 protein is CASSLASGSYEQYF. CDR3 nucleotides: TGCGCCAGCAGCTTGGCTAGCGGTTCCTACGAGCAGTACTTC. The chain joins TRBV5-1 to TRBJ2-7; TRBD2 aligns across 7 bases. Germline V CDR1 and CDR2: SGHRS, YFSETQ. The CDR3 length is 14 residues. The J segment lost 1 base and the V segment lost 0 bases, leaving 1 base of the junction unmatched.

The J gene is TRBJ1-5, the V gene TRBV19; TRBD1 matches 7 bases. V gave up 6 bases and J gave up 3 bases; unmatched junction bases: 20. Germline CDR1 is LNHDA and CDR2 is SQIVND (reference sequence). This CDR3 is 19 amino acids long. This CDR3 is CASSRRGLQGLEANQPQHF. For the CDR3, the DNA is TGTGCCAGTAGCCGAAGGGGGCTACAGGGGCTGGAGGCCAATCAGCCCCAGCATTTT.